This T cell receptor beta chain came from a study of blood T cell repertoires in COVID-19. In the study overall: Some COVID-19 samples were acute and others convalescent; all came from the United States, Italy and Spain. PBMCs, B-cell-depleted T cells, or T cells were the source of the cDNA or gDNA that made up the material.

Germline-derived CDR1 and CDR2 are MGHRA and YSYEKL. The CDR3 runs to 19 residues. J gave up 0 bases and V 0 bases, and 7 bases lay outside the gene matches. In the original analysis: Reference gene primer amplification gave estimated nucleated cell counts. TCRdb keeps only in-frame clones here, not all; method: immunoSEQ multiplex PCR. Clonal size and the V and J genes are those of that table, whereas D and trimming came from the DNA. The sample contains about 150,000 clones, around four fifths of which appear only once. The clonotype was recovered from a human donor in a cohort sampled during active COVID-19. V gene TRBV4-1 combines with J gene TRBJ2-3, with 12 bases aligning to TRBD2. The sample was peripheral blood. The chain's CDR3 is CASSQERSTSGGSTDTQYF. The DNA of the CDR3 is TGCGCCAGCAGCCAAGAACGGTCGACTAGCGGGGGCAGCACAGATACGCAGTATTTT.